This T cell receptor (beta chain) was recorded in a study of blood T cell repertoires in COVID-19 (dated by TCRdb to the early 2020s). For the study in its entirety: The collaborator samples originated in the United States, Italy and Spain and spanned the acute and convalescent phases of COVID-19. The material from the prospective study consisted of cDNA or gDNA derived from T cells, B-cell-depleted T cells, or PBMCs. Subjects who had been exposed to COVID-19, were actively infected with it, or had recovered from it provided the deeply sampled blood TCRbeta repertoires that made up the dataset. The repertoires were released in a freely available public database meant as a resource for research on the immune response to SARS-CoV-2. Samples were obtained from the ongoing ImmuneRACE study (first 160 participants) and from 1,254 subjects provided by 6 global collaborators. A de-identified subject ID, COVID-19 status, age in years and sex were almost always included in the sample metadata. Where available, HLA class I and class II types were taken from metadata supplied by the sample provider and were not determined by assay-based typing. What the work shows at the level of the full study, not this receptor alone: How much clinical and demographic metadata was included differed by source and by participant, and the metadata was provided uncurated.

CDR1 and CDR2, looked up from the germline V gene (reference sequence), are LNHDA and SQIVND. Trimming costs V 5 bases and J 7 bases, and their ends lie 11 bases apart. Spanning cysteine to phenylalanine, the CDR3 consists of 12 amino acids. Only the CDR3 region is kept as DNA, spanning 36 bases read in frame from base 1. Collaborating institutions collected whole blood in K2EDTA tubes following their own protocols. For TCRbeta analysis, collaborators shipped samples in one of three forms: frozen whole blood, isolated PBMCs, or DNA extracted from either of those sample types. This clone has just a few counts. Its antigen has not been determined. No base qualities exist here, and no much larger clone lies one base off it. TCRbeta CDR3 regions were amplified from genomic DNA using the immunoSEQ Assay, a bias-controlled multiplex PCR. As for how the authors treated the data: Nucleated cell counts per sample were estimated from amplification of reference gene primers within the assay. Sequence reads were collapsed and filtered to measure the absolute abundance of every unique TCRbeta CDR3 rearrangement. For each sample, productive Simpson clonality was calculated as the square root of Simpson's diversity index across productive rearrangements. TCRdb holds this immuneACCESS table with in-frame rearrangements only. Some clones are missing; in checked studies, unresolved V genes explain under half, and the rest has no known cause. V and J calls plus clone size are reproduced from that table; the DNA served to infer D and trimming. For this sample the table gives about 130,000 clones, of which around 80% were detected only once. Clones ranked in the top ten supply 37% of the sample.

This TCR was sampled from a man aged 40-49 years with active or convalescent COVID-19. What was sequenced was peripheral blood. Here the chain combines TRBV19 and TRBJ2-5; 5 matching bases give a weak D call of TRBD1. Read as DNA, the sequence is TGTGCCAGTAGTGGGGCACAAAGGACCCAGTACTTC. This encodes CASSGAQRTQYF.